This TCR beta chain was profiled in a study of cytomegalovirus exposure and HLA in healthy donors. Study-wide findings and caveats: In a later analysis, TCR association rates varied by HLA locus: DRB1 most, HLA-C fewest. Later analysis identified several of the most significant clusters that appeared linked to common viral pathogens. What was likely a sequencing artifact was a cluster of highly shared sequence variants. Most TCRs appeared rarely, but some public TCRs recurred in many donors.

This clone was counted between two and nine times. Its antigen is undetermined. PCR amplification relied on 60 Vbeta primers (plus 13 Jbeta primers). Assay used: immunoSEQ multiplex PCR; TCRdb lists only in-frame clones, some missing. The table has some 190,000 clones, roughly 10% seen once. The sequence came from a woman aged 25-40 years in good health and CMV-seropositive. Material: PBMCs.

CDR3 sequence (DNA): TGTGCCAGCTCTCGGACAGGAAAATATGGCTACACCTTC. It translates to CASSRTGKYGYTF. This rearrangement joins TRBV18 to TRBJ1-2, with 7 bases lining up with TRBD1. The CDR3 spans 13 residues. Trimming removed 6 bases from V and 5 bases from J; junction bases left unmatched: 6. CDR1 and CDR2 (germline): KGHSH, LQKENI.